This T cell receptor beta chain came from a study of blood T cell repertoires in COVID-19. Study as a whole: Sites across the United States, Italy and Spain contributed samples from acute and convalescent COVID-19. In each case, the material was cDNA or gDNA derived from T cells, B-cell-depleted T cells, or PBMCs.

Original processing methods: Nucleated cell counts were estimated from reference gene primer amplification. Produced via immunoSEQ multiplex PCR; TCRdb's table is partial and in-frame only. That table gives V, J and clone size, and the DNA gave D and trimming. The repertoire holds some 74,000 clones, with about 80% as singletons. The CDR3 covers 16 residues. The V end was cut by 5 bases, the J end by 2 bases, with 19 bases between. Germline values: CDR1 SGHAT, CDR2 FQNNGV. The chain is built from TRBV11-2 and TRBJ2-7, with a weak D call TRBD2 (7 bases). This receptor was taken from a human donor in a cohort sampled during active COVID-19. The sequencing sample was made of peripheral blood. CDR3 residues: CASSNRGASGTYEQYF. In nucleotides, the CDR3 is TGTGCCAGCAGCAACCGGGGGGCTAGCGGTACCTACGAGCAGTACTTC.